These T cell receptor beta chains were read from a single sample in a study of beta chain features in type 1 diabetes. Produced via immunoSEQ multiplex PCR; TCRdb's table is partial and in-frame only. Seen here are 250,000 to 350,000 clones, approximately 16% observed once, and the top ten hold roughly 0.015%. Specimen: naive CD4+ T cells from blood. Receptors originate from a man between 18 and 29 years old with type 1 diabetes. Both conserved end residues are part of each CDR3. The order of the fields is V gene, D gene, clone size, J gene, CDR3 protein, CDR3 DNA. A D gene is named only where the DNA matches it firmly. A row's size may be missing; if present it is once, few, many or a size class.

v_gene: TRBV7-2; d_gene: TRBD2; abundance: -; j_gene: TRBJ2-7; CDR3aa: CASSLEGQRGPYEQYF; CDR3nt: TGTGCCAGCAGCTTAGAAGGTCAGCGGGGGCCCTACGAGCAGTACTTC
v_gene: TRBV19; d_gene: -; abundance: -; j_gene: TRBJ2-5; CDR3aa: CASRVRSGLETQYF; CDR3nt: TGTGCCAGTAGGGTAAGAAGCGGGTTGGAGACCCAGTACTTC
v_gene: TRBV6-6; d_gene: TRBD1; abundance: -; j_gene: TRBJ1-1; CDR3aa: CASSKGQLMNTEAFF; CDR3nt: TGTGCCAGCAGTAAGGGACAGCTCATGAACACTGAAGCTTTCTTT
v_gene: TRBV19; d_gene: -; abundance: few; j_gene: TRBJ2-6; CDR3aa: CASSIGETSGANVLTF; CDR3nt: TGTGCCAGTAGTATCGGGGAGACCTCTGGGGCCAACGTCCTGACTTTC
v_gene: TRBV7-2; d_gene: -; abundance: few; j_gene: TRBJ2-7; CDR3aa: CASSLDYQGREQYF; CDR3nt: TGTGCCAGCAGCTTAGATTATCAGGGTCGAGAGCAGTACTTC
v_gene: TRBV9; d_gene: TRBD2; abundance: few; j_gene: TRBJ2-1; CDR3aa: CASSSWSGGAWNEQFF; CDR3nt: TGTGCCAGCAGCTCCTGGAGCGGGGGGGCTTGGAATGAGCAGTTCTTC
v_gene: TRBV28; d_gene: -; abundance: few; j_gene: TRBJ2-7; CDR3aa: CASMDRTYEQYF; CDR3nt: TGTGCCAGCATGGACAGAACCTACGAGCAGTACTTC
v_gene: TRBV27; d_gene: TRBD1; abundance: -; j_gene: TRBJ1-5; CDR3aa: CASSWIYRGANQPQHF; CDR3nt: TGTGCCAGCAGTTGGATTTACAGGGGGGCGAATCAGCCCCAGCATTTT
v_gene: TRBV18; d_gene: TRBD1; abundance: few; j_gene: TRBJ1-1; CDR3aa: CASSPVSTGGMNTEAFF; CDR3nt: TGTGCCAGCTCACCCGTATCGACAGGGGGGATGAACACTGAAGCTTTCTTT
v_gene: TRBV30; d_gene: TRBD1; abundance: -; j_gene: TRBJ2-7; CDR3aa: CAWSTSGRGQYEQYF; CDR3nt: TGTGCCTGGAGTACCTCAGGCAGGGGGCAATACGAGCAGTACTTC
v_gene: TRBV5-1; d_gene: TRBD1; abundance: -; j_gene: TRBJ2-1; CDR3aa: CASAPTGVNEQFF; CDR3nt: TGCGCCAGCGCCCCGACAGGGGTAAATGAGCAGTTCTTC
v_gene: TRBV5-1; d_gene: TRBD1; abundance: few; j_gene: TRBJ1-1; CDR3aa: CASSLTGVNTEAFF; CDR3nt: TGCGCCAGCAGCTTGACAGGGGTGAACACTGAAGCTTTCTTT
v_gene: TRBV5-1; d_gene: -; abundance: -; j_gene: TRBJ1-2; CDR3aa: CASSSIGEGYTF; CDR3nt: TGCGCCAGCAGCTCAATTGGGGAGGGCTACACCTTC
v_gene: TRBV5-4; d_gene: -; abundance: few; j_gene: TRBJ2-7; CDR3aa: CASSGDFAYEQYF; CDR3nt: TGTGCCAGCAGCGGTGACTTCGCCTACGAGCAGTACTTC
v_gene: TRBV4-3; d_gene: TRBD1; abundance: -; j_gene: TRBJ1-4; CDR3aa: CASSQPGQGVEKLFF; CDR3nt: TGCGCCAGCAGCCAGCCGGGACAGGGGGTAGAAAAACTGTTTTTT
v_gene: TRBV7-9; d_gene: TRBD2; abundance: few; j_gene: TRBJ2-3; CDR3aa: CASSLARLAGYTDTQYF; CDR3nt: TGTGCCAGCAGCTTAGCGCGACTAGCGGGATACACAGATACGCAGTATTTT
v_gene: TRBV4-2; d_gene: TRBD2; abundance: -; j_gene: TRBJ2-1; CDR3aa: CASSQDIVRGGGNEQFF; CDR3nt: TGTGCCAGCAGCCAAGATATTGTACGGGGGGGCGGGAATGAGCAGTTCTTC
v_gene: TRBV6-5; d_gene: TRBD1; abundance: -; j_gene: TRBJ2-7; CDR3aa: CASSYWGTAYEQYF; CDR3nt: TGTGCCAGCAGTTACTGGGGGACAGCCTACGAGCAGTACTTC
v_gene: TRBV21-1; d_gene: -; abundance: few; j_gene: TRBJ2-1; CDR3aa: CASSKRSSRQGGEQFF; CDR3nt: TGTGCCAGCAGCAAACGTTCCAGTAGACAGGGTGGAGAGCAGTTCTTC
v_gene: TRBV29-1; d_gene: -; abundance: -; j_gene: TRBJ1-3; CDR3aa: CSVDSRQEDSGNTIYF; CDR3nt: TGCAGCGTTGACTCTCGACAGGAAGATTCTGGAAACACCATATATTTT
v_gene: TRBV7-2; d_gene: TRBD2; abundance: few; j_gene: TRBJ2-7; CDR3aa: CASSLGLAGSYEQYF; CDR3nt: TGTGCCAGCAGCCTAGGACTAGCGGGATCCTACGAGCAGTACTTC
v_gene: TRBV9; d_gene: TRBD1; abundance: -; j_gene: TRBJ2-5; CDR3aa: CASSLGQGGTQYF; CDR3nt: TGTGCCAGCAGCCTGGGACAGGGAGGGACCCAGTACTTC
v_gene: TRBV5-1; d_gene: TRBD1; abundance: -; j_gene: TRBJ2-1; CDR3aa: CASSLLLSGTGIINEQFF; CDR3nt: TGCGCCAGCAGCTTACTACTGTCTGGGACAGGGATAATCAATGAGCAGTTCTTC
v_gene: TRBV19; d_gene: TRBD2; abundance: few; j_gene: TRBJ2-2; CDR3aa: CASRPGLYTGELFF; CDR3nt: TGTGCCAGTAGGCCGGGACTATACACCGGGGAGCTGTTTTTT
v_gene: TRBV5-1; d_gene: TRBD1; abundance: -; j_gene: TRBJ2-3; CDR3aa: CASSVGTGATDTQYF; CDR3nt: TGCGCCAGCAGCGTCGGGACAGGGGCTACAGATACGCAGTATTTT
v_gene: TRBV7-2; d_gene: TRBD1; abundance: few; j_gene: TRBJ1-2; CDR3aa: CASTFTGVNYGYTF; CDR3nt: TGTGCCAGCACCTTCACAGGGGTTAACTATGGCTACACCTTC
v_gene: TRBV28; d_gene: TRBD1; abundance: few; j_gene: TRBJ2-7; CDR3aa: CASSYYRDRGHEQYF; CDR3nt: TGTGCCAGCAGTTACTACCGGGACAGGGGCCACGAGCAGTACTTC
v_gene: TRBV27; d_gene: -; abundance: -; j_gene: TRBJ2-6; CDR3aa: CASSLLTGANVLTF; CDR3nt: TGTGCCAGCAGTCTCTTAACTGGGGCCAACGTCCTGACTTTC
v_gene: TRBV28; d_gene: -; abundance: -; j_gene: TRBJ1-1; CDR3aa: CASSPPGQGFTEAFF; CDR3nt: TGTGCCAGCAGTCCCCCCGGGCAGGGGTTCACTGAAGCTTTCTTT
v_gene: TRBV11-2; d_gene: -; abundance: few; j_gene: TRBJ2-7; CDR3aa: CASSLVNGQYF; CDR3nt: TGTGCCAGCAGCTTAGTTAACGGGCAGTACTTC
v_gene: TRBV4-3; d_gene: -; abundance: few; j_gene: TRBJ1-2; CDR3aa: CASSQDLRAYGYTF; CDR3nt: TGCGCCAGCAGCCAAGATCTCAGGGCCTATGGCTACACCTTC
v_gene: TRBV6-4; d_gene: TRBD1; abundance: -; j_gene: TRBJ1-2; CDR3aa: CASRPGQGTYGYTF; CDR3nt: TGTGCCAGCAGGCCGGGACAGGGAACCTATGGCTACACCTTC
v_gene: TRBV7-2; d_gene: -; abundance: -; j_gene: TRBJ2-7; CDR3aa: CASSSQLGYEQYF; CDR3nt: TGTGCCAGCAGCTCCCAACTAGGGTACGAGCAGTACTTC
v_gene: TRBV9; d_gene: -; abundance: few; j_gene: TRBJ2-2; CDR3aa: CASSSRTGTSNTGELFF; CDR3nt: TGTGCCAGCAGCTCACGAACCGGGACATCGAACACCGGGGAGCTGTTTTTT
v_gene: TRBV6-1; d_gene: -; abundance: few; j_gene: TRBJ1-5; CDR3aa: CASMAVGAQPQHF; CDR3nt: TGTGCCAGCATGGCGGTGGGTGCTCAGCCCCAGCATTTT
v_gene: TRBV4-3; d_gene: -; abundance: -; j_gene: TRBJ2-2; CDR3aa: CASSHGNRYAGELFF; CDR3nt: TGCGCCAGCAGCCACGGTAATCGGTACGCCGGGGAGCTGTTTTTT
v_gene: TRBV7-9; d_gene: TRBD1; abundance: few; j_gene: TRBJ1-1; CDR3aa: CASSEGTAARGAFF; CDR3nt: TGTGCCAGCAGCGAAGGGACAGCCGCGAGAGGAGCTTTCTTT
v_gene: TRBV19; d_gene: -; abundance: few; j_gene: TRBJ1-5; CDR3aa: CASSIQGIQPQHF; CDR3nt: TGTGCCAGTAGTATACAGGGGATTCAGCCCCAGCATTTT
v_gene: TRBV7-6; d_gene: -; abundance: -; j_gene: TRBJ1-3; CDR3aa: CASSMTSRSGNTIYF; CDR3nt: TGTGCCAGCAGCATGACTTCCCGCTCTGGAAACACCATATATTTT
v_gene: TRBV19; d_gene: TRBD2; abundance: -; j_gene: TRBJ2-1; CDR3aa: CASLRTSGVWDEQFF; CDR3nt: TGTGCCAGTCTCAGGACTAGCGGGGTTTGGGATGAGCAGTTCTTC
v_gene: TRBV18; d_gene: -; abundance: few; j_gene: TRBJ2-7; CDR3aa: CASSPGPGLSYEQYF; CDR3nt: TGTGCCAGCTCACCGGGGCCGGGCCTCTCCTACGAGCAGTACTTC
v_gene: TRBV9; d_gene: TRBD2; abundance: -; j_gene: TRBJ2-3; CDR3aa: CASSVGLAGTDTQYF; CDR3nt: TGTGCCAGCAGCGTAGGACTAGCGGGCACAGATACGCAGTATTTT
v_gene: TRBV5-1; d_gene: -; abundance: few; j_gene: TRBJ2-1; CDR3aa: CASSPRGVAQTYNEQFF; CDR3nt: TGCGCCAGCAGCCCCAGGGGGGTAGCGCAAACCTACAATGAGCAGTTCTTC
v_gene: TRBV7-2; d_gene: -; abundance: -; j_gene: TRBJ1-4; CDR3aa: CASSLVGSEKLFF; CDR3nt: TGTGCCAGCAGCTTAGTCGGTAGTGAAAAACTGTTTTTT
v_gene: TRBV18; d_gene: -; abundance: -; j_gene: TRBJ1-4; CDR3aa: CASSNTRATNEKLFF; CDR3nt: TGTGCCAGCTCCAACACTAGAGCAACTAATGAAAAACTGTTTTTT
v_gene: TRBV2; d_gene: TRBD1; abundance: few; j_gene: TRBJ1-1; CDR3aa: CARTKTGFSEAFF; CDR3nt: TGTGCCAGGACCAAGACAGGGTTCTCTGAAGCTTTCTTT
v_gene: TRBV2; d_gene: -; abundance: -; j_gene: TRBJ2-1; CDR3aa: CASSVQGYNEQFF; CDR3nt: TGTGCCAGCAGTGTCCAGGGCTACAATGAGCAGTTCTTC
v_gene: TRBV30; d_gene: -; abundance: few; j_gene: TRBJ2-3; CDR3aa: CAWSHGVGTDTQYF; CDR3nt: TGTGCCTGGAGTCACGGGGTTGGGACAGATACGCAGTATTTT
v_gene: TRBV6-5; d_gene: TRBD1; abundance: -; j_gene: TRBJ2-7; CDR3aa: CASRSGQASYEQYF; CDR3nt: TGTGCCAGCAGGTCGGGACAGGCAAGCTACGAGCAGTACTTC
v_gene: TRBV27; d_gene: TRBD1; abundance: few; j_gene: TRBJ2-5; CDR3aa: CASSGGTGGKTQYF; CDR3nt: TGTGCCAGCAGTGGGGGGACAGGGGGCAAGACCCAGTACTTC
v_gene: TRBV6-6; d_gene: -; abundance: -; j_gene: TRBJ1-4; CDR3aa: CASSSGRTNEKLFF; CDR3nt: TGTGCCAGCAGTTCAGGGCGGACTAATGAAAAACTGTTTTTT
v_gene: TRBV7-2; d_gene: TRBD1; abundance: -; j_gene: TRBJ2-7; CDR3aa: CASSLGQGGYEQYF; CDR3nt: TGTGCCAGCAGCTTAGGACAGGGTGGATACGAGCAGTACTTC
v_gene: TRBV30; d_gene: -; abundance: few; j_gene: TRBJ1-6; CDR3aa: CAWSVSGLTPLHF; CDR3nt: TGTGCCTGGAGTGTAAGTGGCCTTACACCCCTCCACTTT
v_gene: TRBV7-9; d_gene: TRBD1; abundance: few; j_gene: TRBJ2-5; CDR3aa: CASSLQGAQETQYF; CDR3nt: TGTGCCAGCAGCTTACAGGGGGCCCAAGAGACCCAGTACTTC
v_gene: TRBV29-1; d_gene: -; abundance: few; j_gene: TRBJ2-7; CDR3aa: CSVDGGAQEQYF; CDR3nt: TGCAGCGTTGACGGTGGGGCACAGGAGCAGTACTTC
v_gene: TRBV27; d_gene: TRBD1; abundance: -; j_gene: TRBJ1-2; CDR3aa: CASSSRTGKNYGYTF; CDR3nt: TGTGCCAGCAGTTCGAGGACAGGGAAGAACTATGGCTACACCTTC
v_gene: TRBV2; d_gene: -; abundance: -; j_gene: TRBJ2-7; CDR3aa: CASSVGFEQYF; CDR3nt: TGTGCCAGCAGTGTCGGGTTCGAGCAGTACTTC
v_gene: TRBV2; d_gene: TRBD2; abundance: -; j_gene: TRBJ2-3; CDR3aa: CASRGTSGPDTQYF; CDR3nt: TGTGCCAGCAGGGGGACTAGCGGCCCAGATACGCAGTATTTT
v_gene: TRBV30; d_gene: -; abundance: -; j_gene: TRBJ2-4; CDR3aa: CAWSVADWSIQYF; CDR3nt: TGTGCCTGGAGTGTGGCAGACTGGAGCATTCAGTACTTC